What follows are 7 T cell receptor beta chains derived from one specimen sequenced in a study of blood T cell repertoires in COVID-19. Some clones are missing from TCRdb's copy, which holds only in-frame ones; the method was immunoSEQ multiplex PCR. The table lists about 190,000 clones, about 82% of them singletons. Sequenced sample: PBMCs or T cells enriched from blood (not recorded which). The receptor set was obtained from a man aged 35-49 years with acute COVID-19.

CDR3 loop: CASSIQGYGYTF. As DNA, the CDR3 is TGTGCCAGTAGTATTCAGGGTTATGGCTACACCTTC. This chain links TRBV19 with TRBJ1-2; D perhaps matches TRBD1 (5 bases). The germline CDR1 and CDR2 sequences are LNHDA and SQIVND (reference sequence). The CDR3 runs 12 residues. V was shortened by 3 bases and J by 5 bases, with 7 bases between the two germline ends.

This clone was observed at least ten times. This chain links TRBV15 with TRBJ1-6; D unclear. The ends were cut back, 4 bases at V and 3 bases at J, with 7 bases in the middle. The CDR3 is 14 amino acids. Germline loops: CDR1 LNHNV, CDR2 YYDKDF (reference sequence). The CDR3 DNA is TGTGCCACCAGCACCGACAACTATAATTCACCCCTCCACTTT. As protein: CATSTDNYNSPLHF.

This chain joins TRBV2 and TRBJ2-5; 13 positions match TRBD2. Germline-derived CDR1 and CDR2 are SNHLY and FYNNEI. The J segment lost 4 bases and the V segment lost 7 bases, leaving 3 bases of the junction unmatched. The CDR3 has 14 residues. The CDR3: CASTGLAGVETQYF. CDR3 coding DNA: TGTGCCAGCACTGGACTAGCGGGAGTAGAGACCCAGTACTTC.

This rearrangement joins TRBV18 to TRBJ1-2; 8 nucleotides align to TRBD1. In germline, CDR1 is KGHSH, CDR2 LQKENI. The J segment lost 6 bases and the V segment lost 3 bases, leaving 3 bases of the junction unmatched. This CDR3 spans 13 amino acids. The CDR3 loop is CASSPGQGDGYTF. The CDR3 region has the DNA TGTGCCAGCTCACCCGGACAGGGCGATGGCTACACCTTC.

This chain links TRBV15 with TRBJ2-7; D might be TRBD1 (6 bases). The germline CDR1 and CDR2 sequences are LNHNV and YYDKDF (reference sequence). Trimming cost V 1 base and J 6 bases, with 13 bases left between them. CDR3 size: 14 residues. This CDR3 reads CATSRGAGAFEQYF. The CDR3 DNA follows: TGTGCCACCAGCAGAGGTGCAGGGGCGTTCGAGCAGTACTTC.

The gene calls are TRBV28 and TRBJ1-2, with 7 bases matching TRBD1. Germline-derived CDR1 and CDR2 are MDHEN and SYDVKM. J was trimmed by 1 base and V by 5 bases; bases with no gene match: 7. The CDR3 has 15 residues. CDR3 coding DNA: TGTGCCAGCAGTCCCCCGGGACAGAATAACTATGGCTACACCTTC. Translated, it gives CASSPPGQNNYGYTF.

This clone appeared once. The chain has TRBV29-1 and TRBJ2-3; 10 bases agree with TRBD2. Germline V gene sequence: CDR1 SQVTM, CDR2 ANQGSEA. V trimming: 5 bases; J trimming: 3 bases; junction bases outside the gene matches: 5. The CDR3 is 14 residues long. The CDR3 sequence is CSVSSGRPTDTQYF. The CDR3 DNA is TGCAGCGTTTCTAGCGGGAGACCGACAGATACGCAGTATTTT.